This T cell receptor (beta chain) was recovered during a study of long-term antiretroviral therapy in people with HIV. This clone has more than one count but fewer than ten. They ran version v3.0 of the immunoSEQ assay at survey level. The method was immunoSEQ multiplex PCR; TCRdb's version includes in-frame clones alone and lacks a portion of them. The repertoire holds 20,000 or so clones, around three quarters seen once, with 12% to 15% in the top ten. This CDR3 comprises 12 residues. The ends were cut back, 10 bases at V and 3 bases at J, with 12 bases in the middle. Germline CDR1 ENHRY, CDR2 SYGVKD.

The sample consisted of unsorted PBMCs, taken 2.9 years after starting antiretroviral therapy. This sequence joins TRBV10-3 and TRBJ1-2; maybe TRBD1 (5 bases). The receptor was isolated from a woman in her twenties or thirties with HIV. Written as DNA, the CDR3 is TGTGCCACCGACAGAGAGGACTATGGCTACACCTTC. It is translated as CATDREDYGYTF.